The rows below give T cell receptor beta chains drawn from one sample of a study of human T cells and chemical hapten exposure. MiXCR was run by TCRdb on the RACE reads, yielding one entry per CDR3 protein. The profile shows about 380,000 distinct CDR3 sequences, about 4.4% of them singletons. The specimen comprised whole blood, sampled in connection with sensitization to the hapten diphenylcyclopropenone (DPC). Receptors were obtained from a woman between 45 and 60 years old with alopecia areata. Some clones in this sample may be carry-over from other donors' samples. Each CDR3 is given with its conserved first and last residue. Fields, in order: D gene, clone size, V gene, J gene, CDR3 DNA, CDR3 protein. D genes are given only for firm matches. Clone size appears in some rows only: once, few, many, or a class for an expanded clone.

>-|many|TRBV5-1|TRBJ2-7
TGCGCCAGCAGCCCCTGGGACATCAAAAACTACGAGCAGTACTTC
CASSPWDIKNYEQYF
>-|many|TRBV5-1|TRBJ2-1
TGCGCCAGCAGCTTGTCCGCCGTCTTTAATGAGCAGTTCTTC
CASSLSAVFNEQFF
>-|many|TRBV5-1|TRBJ2-7
TGCGCCAGCAGCTTGGTCTTGGGCAACGAGCAGTACTTC
CASSLVLGNEQYF
>TRBD2|few|TRBV11-2|TRBJ2-1
TGTGCCAGCAGCTTAGAGGCTAGCGGGGGGGCCGACGTTAATGAGCAGTTCTTC
CASSLEASGGADVNEQFF
>TRBD1|many|TRBV5-1|TRBJ1-2
TGCGCCAGCAGCTCGAGATCCGGGACAGCCTTAAAAGGCTATGGCTACACCTTC
CASSSRSGTALKGYGYTF
>-|many|TRBV29-1|TRBJ2-7
TGCAGCGTTGAAACAGAGGCCCCCTACGAGCAGTACTTC
CSVETEAPYEQYF
>TRBD2|many|TRBV6-5|TRBJ2-5
TGTGCCAGCAGTTCCGGACTAGCGGGGGCCTCGTACCAAGAGACCCAGTACTTC
CASSSGLAGASYQETQYF
>TRBD2|few|TRBV10-3|TRBJ2-3
TGTGCCAGCTCGACTAGCGGGGGCCTAGATACGCAGTATTTT
CASSTSGGLDTQYF
>-|many|TRBV2|TRBJ2-2
TGTGCCAGCAGTCCGACAGGCGGATCCGGGGAGCTGTTTTTT
CASSPTGGSGELFF
>-|-|TRBV20-1|TRBJ2-3
TGCAGTGCTAGAGTTGGTAGCTCCTCGGGCACAGATACGCAGTATTTT
CSARVGSSSGTDTQYF
>-|many|TRBV12-5|TRBJ2-1
TGTGCTAGTGGTTTGGCCCACAGGGCCGACAATGAGCAGTTCTTC
CASGLAHRADNEQFF
>-|many|TRBV7-8|TRBJ1-2
TGTGCCAGCAGCTTTACTAACTATGGCTACACCTTC
CASSFTNYGYTF
>TRBD1|few|TRBV20-1|TRBJ1-1
TGCAGTGCTAGCCTACAGGGGAGGACCTTCACTGAAGCTTTCTTT
CSASLQGRTFTEAFF
>-|few|TRBV2|TRBJ2-7
TGTGCCAGCGGGGGGACTGGATCCTACGAGCAGTACTTC
CASGGTGSYEQYF
>-|medium-sized|TRBV7-9|TRBJ1-1
TGTGCCAGCAGCTTATCACACACTGAAGCTTTCTTT
CASSLSHTEAFF
>-|few|TRBV6-5|TRBJ2-3
TGTGCCAGCCGACCGGAGGCCCGCACAGATACGCAGTATTTT
CASRPEARTDTQYF
>-|few|TRBV6-2/TRBV6-3|TRBJ1-5
TGTGCCAGCAGTCAACTTCCAGGGACACCCCAGCATTTT
CASSQLPGTPQHF
>-|few|TRBV29-1|TRBJ1-1
TGCAGCGTTTCCACAGGGTCTGAAGCTTTCTTT
CSVSTGSEAFF
>TRBD1|many|TRBV12-3/TRBV12-4|TRBJ2-3
TGTGCCAGCAGTTTCTCTGGGACAGGGTCCACAGATACGCAGTATTTT
CASSFSGTGSTDTQYF
>-|many|TRBV6-5|TRBJ1-4
TGTGCCAGCGGGGCAGGGTGGGGAGAAACTAATGAAAAACTGTTTTTT
CASGAGWGETNEKLFF
>-|many|TRBV21-1|TRBJ2-5
TGTGCCAGCAGCACCGCCCAAGAGACCCAGTACTTC
CASSTAQETQYF
>-|many|TRBV7-9|TRBJ1-2
TGTGCCAGCAGCCCCCGTACAGGGTCGGGTGGCTACACCTTC
CASSPRTGSGGYTF
>TRBD1|few|TRBV7-9|TRBJ2-3
TGTGCCAGCAGCCCACTTTGGGACAGGGAGAGGACAGATACGCAGTATTTT
CASSPLWDRERTDTQYF
>-|many|TRBV25-1|TRBJ2-1
TGTGCCAGCAGTGTGAGACCCAGCTCCTACAATGAGCAGTTCTTC
CASSVRPSSYNEQFF
>TRBD2|few|TRBV29-1|TRBJ2-2
TGCAGCGTTGACTTGCGGGGGGGAACCGGGGAGCTGTTTTTT
CSVDLRGGTGELFF
>-|-|TRBV29-1|TRBJ1-2
TGCAGCGTTGGAACCCTTTATCAGGACCCCAATGGCTACACCTTC
CSVGTLYQDPNGYTF
>TRBD2|few|TRBV20-1|TRBJ2-1
TGCAGTGCCATCGGAACTAGCGGGGCCTACAATGAGCAGTTCTTC
CSAIGTSGAYNEQFF